Each of the 23 T cell receptor beta chains below was sequenced from the same sample in a study of blood T cell repertoires in COVID-19. Data came from immunoSEQ multiplex PCR; TCRdb stores just in-frame clones and leaves some out. The sample records hundreds of thousands of clones, more than 85% being singletons. Material for sequencing was peripheral blood. The receptors come from a man in his forties with acute or convalescent COVID-19.

V and J are TRBV3-1 (or the pseudogene TRBV3-2) and TRBJ2-7; 9 bases fit TRBD1. The germline gives CDR1 LGHDT, CDR2 YNNKEL (reference sequence). Trimming cost V 4 bases and J 5 bases; bases outside gene matches: 12. There are 16 residues in the CDR3. DNA of the CDR3: TGTGCCAGCAGCCCGCCATCCGGGACAGGGAGGCACGAGCAGTACTTC. It yields the protein CASSPPSGTGRHEQYF.

This clone was recorded once. The chain employs TRBV6-5 and TRBJ1-2, with TRBD1 as a possible D gene (5 bases). The CDR3 runs to 13 residues. The V end was cut by 8 bases, the J end by 8 bases, with 18 bases between. Germline assignment: CDR1 MNHEY and CDR2 SVGAGI. CDR3 DNA sequence: TGTGCCAGCCTAGACCGGGGGATCAAGGGCTACACCTTC. Amino acids: CASLDRGIKGYTF.

This chain links TRBV25-1 with TRBJ1-4; 7 bases line up with TRBD1. Looked up from germline, CDR1 is MGHDK and CDR2 is SYGVNS. The CDR3 has 15 amino acids. The V and J ends lost 2 bases and 3 bases, in that order; junction bases with no gene match: 3. In DNA form, the CDR3 reads TGTGCCAGCAGTGAACACAGGGGATCTAATGAAAAACTGTTTTTT. Amino acid sequence: CASSEHRGSNEKLFF.

This chain uses TRBV5-1 with TRBJ1-3; D perhaps matches TRBD1 (5 bases). Germline-derived CDR1 and CDR2 are SGHRS and YFSETQ. The V and J ends lost 4 bases and 0 bases respectively, with 11 bases between them. CDR3 length: 15 amino acids. CDR3 sequence: CASSQGQSSGNTIYF. CDR3 nucleotides: TGCGCCAGCAGCCAAGGACAAAGCTCTGGAAACACCATATATTTT.

This chain links TRBV29-1 with TRBJ1-1; 10 nucleotides line up with TRBD1. This CDR3 region has 13 residues. The V segment lost 7 bases and the J segment 5 bases; nucleotides outside the gene matches: 7. Germline CDR1 is SQVTM and CDR2 is ANQGSEA. CDR3 loop: CSGSGQGGTEAFF. The CDR3 nucleotides read TGCAGCGGGAGCGGACAGGGGGGAACTGAAGCTTTCTTT.

This clone was seen a handful of times. The chain employs TRBV3-1 (or the pseudogene TRBV3-2) and TRBJ2-1; D possibly corresponds to TRBD2 (5 bases). CDR3 length: 15 residues. Germline CDR1 LGHDT, CDR2 YNNKEL (reference sequence). V lost 6 bases and J 4 bases, leaving 16 bases between the germline ends. The CDR3 DNA reads as TGTGCCAGCAGGCCCGCGACTAACCTTTACAATGAGCAGTTCTTC. Protein product: CASRPATNLYNEQFF.

The chain recombines TRBV7-9 with TRBJ2-1; 7 positions agree with TRBD1. The V and J ends lost 5 bases and 2 bases, in that order; junction bases with no gene match: 6. Germline CDR1 SEHNR, CDR2 FQNEAQ (reference sequence). The length of the CDR3 is 15 residues. CDR3 loop: CASSRTGQAYNEQFF. The CDR3 nucleotides read TGTGCCAGCAGCCGGACAGGTCAAGCCTACAATGAGCAGTTCTTC.

The chain has TRBV24-1 and TRBJ1-2, with D possibly matching TRBD1 (6 bases). The ends were cut back, 4 bases at V and 3 bases at J, with 17 bases in the middle. The CDR3 consists of 16 residues. Germline CDR1 KGHDR, CDR2 SFDVKD. The CDR3 spells CATSDHTGTQDYGYTF. CDR3 DNA: TGTGCCACCAGTGACCACACCGGGACACAGGACTATGGCTACACCTTC.

The chain joins TRBV6-5 to TRBJ1-1; weak D call: TRBD1 (5 bases). CDR1 and CDR2 (germline): MNHEY, SVGAGI. The CDR3 length is 13 residues. V was cut by 0 bases and J by 5 bases, with 7 bases left in between. The CDR3 DNA reads as TGTGCCAGCAGTTACTCGAAGGGGACTGAAGCTTTCTTT. Encoded protein: CASSYSKGTEAFF.

This clone was observed once. The chain has TRBV9 and TRBJ2-3, with D perhaps TRBD2 (5 bases). CDR1 is SGDLS, CDR2 YYNGEE, per germline. The CDR3 runs 15 residues. V was trimmed by 4 bases and J by 9 bases, leaving 21 bases between them. Written as DNA, the CDR3 is TGTGCCAGCAGCCCTCAAGAGGCCGCCGGCGGGACGCAGTATTTT. It yields the protein CASSPQEAAGGTQYF. Variable domain in full (rest from reference TRBV9 and TRBJ2-3): DSGVTQTPKHLITATGQRVTLRCSPRSGDLSVYWYQQSLDQGLQFLIQYYNGEERAKGNILERFSAQQFPDLHSELNLSSLELGDSALYFCASSPQEAAGGTQYFGPGTRLTVL.

The V gene is TRBV2, the J gene TRBJ2-3; the D gene is possibly TRBD2 (6 bases). This CDR3 is built from 12 residues. Looked up from germline, CDR1 is SNHLY and CDR2 is FYNNEI. The ends were cut back, 3 bases at V and 8 bases at J, with 9 bases in the middle. The CDR3 reads CASSDDGGTQYF. CDR3 bases: TGTGCCAGCAGTGACGACGGGGGTACGCAGTATTTT.

The rearrangement joins TRBV29-1 to TRBJ1-2; no definite D call. The CDR3 consists of 11 residues. V gave up 0 bases and J gave up 12 bases, with 11 bases separating them. The germline gives CDR1 SQVTM, CDR2 ANQGSEA. CDR3 sequence: CSVEDFGLDTF. CDR3 DNA: TGCAGCGTTGAAGACTTCGGACTGGACACCTTC. The complete variable domain, with remaining parts taken from reference TRBV29-1 and TRBJ1-2, reads SAVISQKPSRDICQRGTSLTIQCQVDSQVTMMFWYRQQPGQSLTLIATANQGSEATYESGFVIDKFPISRPNLTFSTLTVSNMSPEDSSIYLCSVEDFGLDTFGSGTRLTVV.

The gene calls are TRBV19 and TRBJ1-6, with D possibly TRBD1 on 6 matching bases. V lost 7 bases and J 0 bases, leaving 13 bases between the germline ends. CDR3 length: 16 residues. Germline V gives CDR1 LNHDA, CDR2 SQIVND (reference sequence). CDR3 sequence: CASTEAGVSYNSPLHF. The CDR3 DNA follows: TGTGCCAGTACCGAAGCAGGGGTCTCCTATAATTCACCCCTCCACTTT.

J is TRBJ2-7 and V is TRBV9, with D perhaps TRBD1 (5 bases). The CDR3 has 13 amino acids. Per germline, CDR1 SGDLS and CDR2 YYNGEE. The V end lost 3 bases, the J end lost 7 bases, and 14 bases lay between the germline ends. CDR3 bases: TGTGCCAGCAGCGGCAGGGTTCTGGGTGAGCAGTACTTC. Translation gives CASSGRVLGEQYF. Combining the CDR3 with reference TRBV9 and TRBJ2-7 gives the whole variable domain DSGVTQTPKHLITATGQRVTLRCSPRSGDLSVYWYQQSLDQGLQFLIQYYNGEERAKGNILERFSAQQFPDLHSELNLSSLELGDSALYFCASSGRVLGEQYFGPGTRLTVT.

The rearrangement joins TRBV10-1 to TRBJ2-1; 9 positions agree with TRBD2. V was pared by 2 bases and J by 11 bases, with 16 bases of the junction left unmatched. This CDR3 has 17 residues. Germline CDR1 WNHNN, CDR2 SYGVQD (reference sequence). The CDR3 spells CASSETLGLAITGQQFF. The CDR3 nucleotides read TGCGCCAGCAGTGAGACGCTGGGACTAGCTATAACAGGACAGCAGTTCTTC.

CDR3 nucleotide sequence: TGCAGCGTTCGGACTCCGGGGAACTATGGCTACACCTTC. It is translated as CSVRTPGNYGYTF. V gene TRBV29-1 combines with J gene TRBJ1-2, with D unresolved. Germline assignment: CDR1 SQVTM and CDR2 ANQGSEA. This CDR3 has 13 residues. Deletions cut 5 bases from V and 2 bases from J, with 12 bases between.

The chain joins TRBV3-1 (or the pseudogene TRBV3-2) to TRBJ1-3; D is ambiguous. There are 17 residues in the CDR3. Germline V gene lookup returns CDR1 LGHDT and CDR2 YNNKEL (reference sequence). The V end was cut by 1 base, the J end by 0 bases, with 13 bases between. The CDR3 nucleotides are TGTGCCAGCAGCCAAGGGTCCGGACGGGACTCTGGAAACACCATATATTTT. Translating gives CASSQGSGRDSGNTIYF.

The J gene is TRBJ2-7, the V gene TRBV7-8; D not resolved. The CDR3 loop spans 13 amino acids. Germline assignment: CDR1 SGHVS and CDR2 FQNEAQ. Between the trimmed V and J ends, which lost 3 bases and 6 bases, there was a span of 12 bases. As DNA, the CDR3 is TGTGCCAGCAGCTTCCAGCTCCAGGCCGAGCAGTACTTC. As protein: CASSFQLQAEQYF.

V gene TRBV19 combines with J gene TRBJ2-3; tentatively, D is TRBD2 (6 bases). This CDR3 is built from 17 residues. Trimming shortened V by 0 bases and J by 4 bases, and 17 bases separated the two germline ends. Germline V gives CDR1 LNHDA, CDR2 SQIVND (reference sequence). CDR3 in amino acids: CASSIDRDGGRSDTQYF. In nucleotides, the CDR3 is TGTGCCAGTAGTATAGATCGGGATGGGGGGAGGTCAGATACGCAGTATTTT.

The V call is TRBV6-2 or TRBV6-3, the J call TRBJ2-4; the match to TRBD2 covers 11 bases. V was pared by 3 bases and J by 8 bases, with 6 bases of the junction left unmatched. The CDR3 sequence is 15 residues long. CDR1 is MNHEY and CDR2 is SVGEGT in the germline V gene. CDR3 region: CASSYSGGATDIQYF. In DNA form, the CDR3 reads TGTGCCAGCAGTTATAGCGGGGGGGCCACAGACATTCAGTACTTC.

The V gene is TRBV9, the J gene TRBJ2-2, with D possibly matching TRBD1 (5 bases). The CDR3 has 16 residues. Per germline, CDR1 SGDLS and CDR2 YYNGEE. The V and J ends lost 0 bases and 4 bases respectively, with 13 bases between them. The chain's CDR3 is CASSVDVGLGTGELFF. Here the CDR3 DNA reads TGTGCCAGCAGCGTAGATGTGGGGCTGGGCACCGGGGAGCTGTTTTTT.

The chain carries TRBV19 and TRBJ1-4; weak D call: TRBD1 (5 bases). Germline CDR1 is LNHDA and CDR2 is SQIVND (reference sequence). This CDR3 contains 13 residues. V lost 5 bases, J lost 7 bases, and 11 bases lay in between. The CDR3 DNA reads as TGTGCCAGTAGTCCCCGACAGACTGAAAAACTGTTTTTT. It encodes CASSPRQTEKLFF. Complete variable domain (other parts from reference TRBV19 and TRBJ1-4): DGGITQSPKYLFRKEGQNVTLSCEQNLNHDAMYWYRQDPGQGLRLIYYSQIVNDFQKGDIAEGYSVSREKKESFPLTVTSAQKNPTAFYLCASSPRQTEKLFFGSGTQLSVL.

The chain couples TRBV7-9 to TRBJ1-4; 9 nucleotides agree with TRBD1. The length of the CDR3 is 17 residues. The germline gives CDR1 SEHNR, CDR2 FQNEAQ (reference sequence). Losses at the gene ends were 0 bases for V and 0 bases for J; bases not matched to a gene: 2. The CDR3 region has the DNA TGTGCCAGCAGCTTAGCGGGACAGGGCTCAACTAATGAAAAACTGTTTTTT. It codes for CASSLAGQGSTNEKLFF.